The 32 T cell receptor beta chains in this list originate from one sample, sequenced in a study of cytomegalovirus exposure and HLA in healthy donors. This PCR relied on a set of 60 Vbeta primers and 13 Jbeta primers. Some clones are missing from TCRdb's copy, which holds only in-frame ones; the method was immunoSEQ multiplex PCR. The sample data list 150,000 or so clones. The sample comprised PBMCs. These receptors were taken from a woman aged 40 to 50 in good health and CMV-seropositive.

The rearrangement joins TRBV14 to TRBJ2-3; the D is unclear. The CDR3 totals 16 residues. Germline loops: CDR1 SGHDN, CDR2 FVKESK. The germline V and J ends were trimmed by 0 bases and 1 base, with 11 bases remaining between them. CDR3 bases: TGTGCCAGCAGCCAAGATATTCAGCGACGCACAGATACGCAGTATTTT. The encoded protein is CASSQDIQRRTDTQYF.

The J gene is TRBJ1-4, the V gene TRBV18; D is perhaps TRBD1 (6 bases). V lost 3 bases to trimming and J lost 0 bases, with 11 bases between them. Germline V gene data show CDR1 as KGHSH and CDR2 as LQKENI. CDR3 length: 16 residues. The CDR3 DNA sequence: TGTGCCAGCTCACCGTCCAGGGGAACAACTAATGAAAAACTGTTTTTT. It specifies CASSPSRGTTNEKLFF. Drawing the rest from reference TRBV18 and TRBJ1-4, the complete variable domain is NAGVMQNPRHLVRRRGQEARLRCSPMKGHSHVYWYRQLPEEGLKFMVYLQKENIIDESGMPKERFSAEFPKEGPSILRIQQVVRGDSAAYFCASSPSRGTTNEKLFFGSGTQLSVL.

The V and J genes are TRBV2 and TRBJ1-1, with 8 nucleotides matching TRBD1. Unmatched junction bases numbered 7, after V lost 4 bases and J lost 0 bases. Germline CDR1 is SNHLY and CDR2 is FYNNEI. This CDR3 is 16 amino acids long. CDR3 residues: CASSAPFRGLNTEAFF. For the CDR3, the DNA is TGTGCCAGCAGTGCTCCCTTCAGGGGGCTGAACACTGAAGCTTTCTTT.

In DNA form, the CDR3 reads TGTGCCAGCACAGGGGCTAGCGGCCCCTACGAGCAGTACTTC. Translation gives CASTGASGPYEQYF. The chain uses TRBV28 and TRBJ2-7; the D gene is possibly TRBD2 (7 bases). The CDR3 loop spans 14 amino acids. V was trimmed by 7 bases and J by 2 bases, leaving 15 bases between them. The germline gives CDR1 MDHEN, CDR2 SYDVKM.

V and J are TRBV27 and TRBJ2-7; 9 nucleotides agree with TRBD1. CDR3 length: 13 amino acids. V lost 10 bases to trimming and J lost 3 bases; unmatched junction nucleotides: 7. Germline CDR1 and CDR2: MNHEY and SMNVEV (reference sequence). CDR3 residues: CATKQGAGYEQYF. CDR3 in DNA: TGTGCCACCAAACAGGGGGCGGGCTACGAGCAGTACTTC.

The chain recombines TRBV5-1 with TRBJ2-7, with 8 positions matching TRBD1. The CDR3 has 14 residues. With V trimmed by 4 bases and J by 1 base, 4 bases remained unmatched. CDR1 is SGHRS and CDR2 is YFSETQ in the germline V gene. The CDR3 protein is CASSHRQGSYEQYF. DNA of the CDR3: TGCGCCAGCAGCCATCGACAGGGGTCCTACGAGCAGTACTTC.

The CDR3 loop is CASSQTSLAYEQYF. In DNA form, the CDR3 reads TGTGCCAGCAGCCAGACTAGTTTAGCCTACGAGCAGTACTTC. The genes are TRBV7-2 and TRBJ2-7, with D perhaps TRBD2 (6 bases). Germline CDR1 SGHTA, CDR2 FQGNSA. The CDR3 has 14 residues. Trimming stripped 5 bases from V and 2 bases from J, with 13 bases between. The full variable domain, completed using reference TRBV7-2 and TRBJ2-7, is GAGVSQSPSNKVTEKGKDVELRCDPISGHTALYWYRQSLGQGLEFLIYFQGNSAPDKSGLPSDRFSAERTGGSVSTLTIQRTQQEDSAVYLCASSQTSLAYEQYFGPGTRLTVT.

DNA of the CDR3: TGCAGCGTTGAAAGGTATACAGCCAGTATCTCCTACGAGCAGTACTTC. Translated, it gives CSVERYTASISYEQYF. V gene TRBV29-1 combines with J gene TRBJ2-7; D unclear. The CDR3 is made up of 16 amino acids. The V gene's germline CDR1 is SQVTM and CDR2 ANQGSEA. Trimming removed 2 bases at V and 0 bases at J, with 17 bases between.

The V gene is TRBV27, the J gene TRBJ2-7, with 11 bases identical to TRBD2. Trimming took 2 bases from V and 3 from J; bases not matched to a gene: 3. CDR1 is MNHEY, CDR2 SMNVEV, per germline (reference sequence). CDR3 size: 15 residues. CDR3 sequence: CASSLGTSGGYEQYF. The CDR3 bases are TGTGCCAGCAGTTTAGGGACTAGCGGAGGCTACGAGCAGTACTTC.

The chain uses TRBV20-1 and TRBJ2-3; the D gene is possibly TRBD2 (5 bases). CDR3 length: 11 residues. Germline values: CDR1 DFQATT, CDR2 SNEGSKA (reference sequence). V dropped 3 bases and J dropped 7 bases, with 8 bases sitting between them. The CDR3 DNA reads as TGCAGTGCTAGGGTCGGGAATACGCAGTATTTT. Translating it yields CSARVGNTQYF.

About this clone itself: The junction and the germline gene differ at one end; a read error may be behind it. The chain couples TRBV7-7 to TRBJ2-1, with TRBD2 as a possible D gene (6 bases). The germline CDR1 and CDR2 sequences are SSHAT and FNYEAQ (reference sequence). The CDR3 is made up of 15 amino acids. In DNA, the CDR3 is TGTGCTAGCAGCTTCGGGACTCCGAACATCAATGAGCAGTTCTTC. The encoded protein is CASSFGTPNINEQFF.

A note on this clone: A read error may produce the germline difference seen at one junction end. The rearrangement uses TRBV7-2 and TRBJ2-3; 12 bases align to TRBD2. The germline CDR1 and CDR2 sequences are SGHTA and FQGNSA. There are 14 residues in the CDR3. Here the CDR3 reads CASLYPPTSGRPDF. The DNA for the CDR3 is TGTGCCAGCCTCTACCCACCTACTAGCGGGAGGCCGGATTTT.

The chain combines TRBV6-5 with TRBJ1-1; no clear D gene. This CDR3 is built from 14 residues. Germline V CDR1 and CDR2: MNHEY, SVGAGI. The V gene lost 2 bases and the J gene lost 2 bases, with 9 bases spanning the gap. The DNA for the CDR3 is TGTGCCAGCAGTTACGCTTTGAGAAACACTGAAGCTTTCTTT. This codes for CASSYALRNTEAFF.

This sequence joins TRBV7-2 and TRBJ2-5; TRBD2 matches at 12 bases. The end of the DNA is better explained by TRBJ2-7, so the J call may be wrong. This CDR3 is built from 15 residues. Germline V gene data show CDR1 as SGHTA and CDR2 as FQGNSA. In DNA form, the CDR3 reads TGTGCCAGTGCTAGCGGGAGGGCGAGCTCCTACGAGCAGTACTTC. This gives the protein CASASGRASSYEQYF.

The V call is TRBV2, the J call TRBJ1-3, with unresolved D. Trimming stripped 7 bases from V and 2 bases from J, with 9 bases between. There are 13 residues in the CDR3. Germline V CDR1 and CDR2: SNHLY, FYNNEI. The CDR3 DNA sequence: TGTGCCAGCACCTCCGGGGCTGGAAACACCATATATTTT. This encodes CASTSGAGNTIYF.

The chain uses TRBV30 and TRBJ1-4, with TRBD1 matching 10 bases. From germline, CDR1 is GTSNPN and CDR2 SVGIG (reference sequence). J gave up 6 bases and V 1 base, and 8 bases lay outside the gene matches. The CDR3 sequence is 16 residues long. The CDR3 bases are TGTGCCTGGAGTGGGGAACCGGGACAGGGGTATGAAAAACTGTTTTTT. It codes for CAWSGEPGQGYEKLFF. Full variable domain (rest looked up from reference TRBV30 and TRBJ1-4): SQTIHQWPATLVQPVGSPLSLECTVEGTSNPNLYWYRQAAGRGLQLLFYSVGIGQISSEVPQNLSASRPQDRQFILSSKKLLLSDSGFYLCAWSGEPGQGYEKLFFGSGTQLSVL.

The chain combines TRBV30 with TRBJ1-2; weak D call: TRBD1 (5 bases). CDR3 length equals 11 residues. The V gene lost 3 bases and the J gene lost 5 bases, with 7 bases spanning the gap. Germline V gives CDR1 GTSNPN, CDR2 SVGIG (reference sequence). The CDR3 reads CAWRGGYGYTF. The CDR3 nucleotides are TGTGCCTGGAGGGGGGGATATGGCTACACCTTC.

V is TRBV6-5 and J is TRBJ1-3; D not certain. CDR3 size: 14 residues. The germline V gene has CDR1 MNHEY and CDR2 SVGAGI. V lost 6 bases to trimming and J lost 0 bases, with 9 bases between them. The CDR3 DNA reads TGTGCCAGCAGCATGAGTCCCTCTGGAAACACCATATATTTT. Its protein product is CASSMSPSGNTIYF.

This chain connects TRBV10-2 to TRBJ2-5, with TRBD1 matching 9 bases. The CDR3 sequence is 15 residues long. V shed 4 bases, J shed 5 bases, and the junction held 8 bases outside the gene matches. The germline gives CDR1 WSHSY, CDR2 SAAADI. Written as DNA, the CDR3 is TGCGCCAGCAGTGGAACAGGGGGCGCCGGGGAGACCCAGTACTTC. This codes for CASSGTGGAGETQYF.

The rearrangement joins TRBV27 to TRBJ1-5, with 8 bases matching TRBD1. The CDR3 consists of 15 residues. The junction had 11 bases not matched to a gene; V was cut back by 8 bases and J by 5 bases. Germline V gene sequence: CDR1 MNHEY, CDR2 SMNVEV (reference sequence). CDR3 protein: CASGATGVGYQPQHF. The CDR3 DNA is TGTGCCAGCGGGGCGACAGGGGTGGGTTATCAGCCCCAGCATTTT.

The chain combines TRBV2 with TRBJ2-1, with TRBD1 as a possible D gene (6 bases). There are 15 residues in the CDR3. The V and J ends lost 6 bases and 3 bases respectively, with 15 bases between them. Germline CDR1 reads SNHLY; CDR2 reads FYNNEI. The DNA of the CDR3 is TGTGCCAGCAGAAAGGACAGCCAGGACTACAATGAGCAGTTCTTC. Translated, it gives CASRKDSQDYNEQFF.

The chain links TRBV19 to TRBJ2-2, with 10 positions matching TRBD2. V trimming: 9 bases; J trimming: 4 bases; junction bases outside the gene matches: 5. CDR3 length: 14 amino acids. Germline CDR1 and CDR2: LNHDA and SQIVND (reference sequence). The CDR3 here is CASKREGRTGELFF. Written as DNA, the CDR3 is TGTGCCAGCAAGCGGGAGGGCCGCACCGGGGAGCTGTTTTTT. Based on the CDR3 plus reference TRBV19 and TRBJ2-2, the full variable domain is DGGITQSPKYLFRKEGQNVTLSCEQNLNHDAMYWYRQDPGQGLRLIYYSQIVNDFQKGDIAEGYSVSREKKESFPLTVTSAQKNPTAFYLCASKREGRTGELFFGEGSRLTVL.

The chain combines TRBV5-4 with TRBJ1-6; 11 nucleotides match TRBD1. The V gene's germline CDR1 is SGHNT and CDR2 YYREEE (reference sequence). V shed 2 bases and J 16 bases; nucleotides not matched to a gene: 8. The CDR3 sequence is 14 residues long. The CDR3 sequence is CASSLEDRGRPLHF. The CDR3 bases are TGTGCCAGCAGCTTAGAGGACAGGGGGCGACCTCTCCACTTT.

The CDR3 DNA follows: TGTGCCAGTAGTAGCGGGGCACAAGGAGATACGCAGTATTTT. Amino acids: CASSSGAQGDTQYF. The rearrangement links TRBV19 to TRBJ2-3; a possible D gene is TRBD2 (6 bases). The CDR3 spans 14 residues. Trimming shortened V by 4 bases and J by 5 bases, and 13 bases separated the two germline ends. Germline lookup yields CDR1 LNHDA and CDR2 SQIVND (reference sequence).

The chain employs TRBV5-1 and TRBJ1-5; D is undetermined. Between the trimmed V and J ends, which lost 0 bases and 0 bases, there was a span of 4 bases. The CDR3 has 14 amino acids. Germline lookup yields CDR1 SGHRS and CDR2 YFSETQ. This CDR3 is CASSLGGSNQPQHF. In DNA, the CDR3 is TGCGCCAGCAGCTTGGGCGGTAGCAATCAGCCCCAGCATTTT.

V is TRBV9 and J is TRBJ2-1; 14 bases map to TRBD2. CDR3 length: 17 residues. Germline CDR1 is SGDLS and CDR2 is YYNGEE. J was trimmed by 12 bases and V by 4 bases; bases with no gene match: 15. CDR3 region: CASSPPTGTSGRRVQFF. As DNA, the CDR3 is TGTGCCAGCAGCCCTCCCACCGGGACTAGCGGGAGAAGGGTGCAGTTCTTC.

The V gene is TRBV6-1, the J gene TRBJ1-1; D not certain. This CDR3 has 13 amino acids. The V end was cut by 3 bases, the J end by 4 bases, with 9 bases between. In germline, CDR1 is MNHNS, CDR2 SASEGT. The CDR3 reads CASSEARGTEAFF. CDR3 coding DNA: TGTGCCAGCAGTGAGGCCCGAGGCACTGAAGCTTTCTTT.

J is TRBJ2-7 and V is TRBV5-1, with D perhaps matching TRBD1 (6 bases). Germline V gene data show CDR1 as SGHRS and CDR2 as YFSETQ. Trimming took 3 bases from V and 6 from J, leaving 19 bases between them. The CDR3 spans 15 residues. This CDR3 reads CASSSTQGIGGEQYF. The CDR3 DNA is TGCGCCAGCAGCTCAACACAGGGTATTGGTGGCGAGCAGTACTTC. The complete variable domain, with remaining parts taken from reference TRBV5-1 and TRBJ2-7, reads KAGVTQTPRYLIKTRGQQVTLSCSPISGHRSVSWYQQTPGQGLQFLFEYFSETQRNKGNFPGRFSGRQFSNSRSEMNVSTLELGDSALYLCASSSTQGIGGEQYFGPGTRLTVT.

The V and J genes are TRBV6-1 and TRBJ1-5, with D maybe TRBD1 (6 bases). V lost 8 bases to trimming and J lost 7 bases, with 18 bases between them. Germline loops: CDR1 MNHNS, CDR2 SASEGT. This CDR3 has 14 amino acids. The CDR3 DNA is TGTGCCAGCGCGAAGACAGGCTTAGACCAGCCCCAGCATTTT. This encodes CASAKTGLDQPQHF.

The chain is built from TRBV30 and TRBJ2-5; 7 bases match TRBD1. The CDR3 covers 13 residues. CDR1 is GTSNPN, CDR2 SVGIG, per germline (reference sequence). Trimming at V came to 8 bases and at J to 2 bases, leaving 8 bases not matched to a gene. The CDR3 coding sequence is TGTGCCGGGTCGACAGGGCTTCAAGAGACCCAGTACTTC. Protein product: CAGSTGLQETQYF.

The chain recombines TRBV6-5 with TRBJ1-1, with D tentatively TRBD1 (5 bases). Trimming took off 0 bases at V and 8 bases at J, with 13 bases between the two ends. This CDR3 spans 14 amino acids. Germline V lookup: CDR1 MNHEY, CDR2 SVGAGI. CDR3 sequence (DNA): TGTGCCAGCAGTTACTCGATCCAGGGCCGGGAAGCTTTCTTT. Protein sequence: CASSYSIQGREAFF.

The CDR3 DNA sequence: TGTGCCAGCAGCGGTGGACTAGCGGGGATGGGGGAGCAGTACTTC. It codes for CASSGGLAGMGEQYF. The chain uses TRBV7-2 and TRBJ2-7, with 12 bases matching TRBD2. This CDR3 has 15 amino acids. V was clipped by 5 bases and J by 7 bases; unmatched bases: 9. Germline CDR1 is SGHTA and CDR2 is FQGNSA.